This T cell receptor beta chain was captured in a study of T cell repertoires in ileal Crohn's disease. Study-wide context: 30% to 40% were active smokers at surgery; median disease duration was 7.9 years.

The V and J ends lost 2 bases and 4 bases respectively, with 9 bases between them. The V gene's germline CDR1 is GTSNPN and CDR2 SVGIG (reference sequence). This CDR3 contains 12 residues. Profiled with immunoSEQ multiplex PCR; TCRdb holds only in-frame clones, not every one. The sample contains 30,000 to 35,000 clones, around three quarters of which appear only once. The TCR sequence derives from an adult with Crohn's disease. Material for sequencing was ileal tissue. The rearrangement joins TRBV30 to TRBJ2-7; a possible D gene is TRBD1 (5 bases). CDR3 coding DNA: TGTGCCTGGAGTCCTAGGGGTTACGAGCAGTACTTC. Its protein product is CAWSPRGYEQYF.